The 3 T cell receptor beta chains presented below share a single source sample, sequenced in a study of blood T cell repertoires in COVID-19. The assay was immunoSEQ multiplex PCR, and TCRdb's table has in-frame clones only and misses some. The table records 200,000 to 300,000 clones, 75% to 85% of them present only once. The sample consisted of peripheral blood. The receptors come from a woman older than 75 with COVID-19, enrolled during active disease.

The V gene is TRBV19, the J gene TRBJ1-1; D is possibly TRBD1 (6 bases). The V end was cut by 1 base, the J end by 5 bases, with 14 bases between. Germline CDR1 is LNHDA and CDR2 is SQIVND (reference sequence). CDR3 size: 15 residues. CDR3 DNA sequence: TGTGCCAGTAGTATAGGGGAGGGGGTCAAGACTGAAGCTTTCTTT. The encoded protein is CASSIGEGVKTEAFF.

The chain carries TRBV19 and TRBJ1-1, with a possible D match to TRBD1 (6 bases). The length of the CDR3 is 14 residues. CDR1 and CDR2 (germline): LNHDA, SQIVND (reference sequence). With 6 bases removed from V and 0 bases from J, the gap between germline ends came to 11 bases. The CDR3 here is CASRGQGMNTEAFF. The CDR3 DNA sequence: TGTGCCAGTAGGGGCCAGGGGATGAACACTGAAGCTTTCTTT.

This clone was detected a few times. The V call is TRBV30, the J call TRBJ1-6, with TRBD1 matching over 7 bases. In germline, CDR1 is GTSNPN, CDR2 SVGIG (reference sequence). The CDR3 is 14 amino acids. Germline trimming cut 0 bases from V and 10 bases from J; bases unmatched to any gene: 6. The CDR3 reads CAWSVSRGESPLHF. CDR3 DNA sequence: TGTGCCTGGAGTGTAAGCAGGGGGGAATCACCCCTCCACTTT.